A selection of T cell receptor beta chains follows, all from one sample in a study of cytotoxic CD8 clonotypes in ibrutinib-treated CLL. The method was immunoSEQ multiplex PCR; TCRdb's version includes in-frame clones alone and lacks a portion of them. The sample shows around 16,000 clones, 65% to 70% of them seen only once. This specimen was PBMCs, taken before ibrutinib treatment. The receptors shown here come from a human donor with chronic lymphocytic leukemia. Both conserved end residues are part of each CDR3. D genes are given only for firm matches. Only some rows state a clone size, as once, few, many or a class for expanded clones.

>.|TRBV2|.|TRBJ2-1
TGTGCCAGCAAGCCTCGGGGGAGCTTGGCCTACAATGAGCAGTTCTTC
CASKPRGSLAYNEQFF
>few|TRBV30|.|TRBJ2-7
TGTGCCTGGGCTACAACTTACTCTTCCTACGAGCAGTACTTC
CAWATTYSSYEQYF
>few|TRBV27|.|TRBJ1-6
TGTGCCAGCAGTGCGGGGTGGGTGGTCAATTCACCCCTCCACTTT
CASSAGWVVNSPLHF
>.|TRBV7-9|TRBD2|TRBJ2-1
TGTGCCAGCAGCCCTAGCGGGGGGGCCGTGAATGAGCAGTTCTTC
CASSPSGGAVNEQFF
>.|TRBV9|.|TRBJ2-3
TGTGCCAGCAGCGTAGAAGGGCCAGGACCCACAGATACGCAGTATTTT
CASSVEGPGPTDTQYF
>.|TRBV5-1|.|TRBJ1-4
TGCGCCAGCAGCTTGGTCTCAGGGCACAATGAAAAACTGTTTTTT
CASSLVSGHNEKLFF
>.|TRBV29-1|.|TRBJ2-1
TGCAGCGTTGTTGGGGCTAGCTCCTACAATGAGCAGTTCTTC
CSVVGASSYNEQFF
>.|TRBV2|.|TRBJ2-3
TGTGCCAGCATAGAGGGGGAGGGGGATACGCAGTATTTT
CASIEGEGDTQYF
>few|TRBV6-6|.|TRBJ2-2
TGTGCCAGCAGCGTAGCGACGAACACCGGGGAGCTGTTTTTT
CASSVATNTGELFF
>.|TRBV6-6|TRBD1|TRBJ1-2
TGTGCCAGCAGAGGCGACAGGGACCTTAACTATGGCTACACCTTC
CASRGDRDLNYGYTF
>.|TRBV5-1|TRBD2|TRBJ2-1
TGCGCCAGCAGCTTAACCACTAGCGGAAGCTCCTACAATGAGCAGTTCTTC
CASSLTTSGSSYNEQFF
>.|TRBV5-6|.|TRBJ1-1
TGTGCCAGCAGCACCTGGGGGGCGGGCACTGAAGCTTTCTTT
CASSTWGAGTEAFF
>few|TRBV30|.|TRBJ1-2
TGTGCCTGGAGTAAAAACCGGGACGGAGAGCCCTATGGCTACACCTTC
CAWSKNRDGEPYGYTF
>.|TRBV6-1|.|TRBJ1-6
TGTGCCAGCAGGGGCACACCGAGTAATTCACCCCTCCACTTT
CASRGTPSNSPLHF
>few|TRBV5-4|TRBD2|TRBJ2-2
TGTGCCAGCAGTCGTACTAGCGGGGGCTCGAACACCGGGGAGCTGTTTTTT
CASSRTSGGSNTGELFF
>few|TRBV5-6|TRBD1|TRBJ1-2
TGTGCCAGCGGATCGGACAGGGGCTATGGCTACACCTTC
CASGSDRGYGYTF
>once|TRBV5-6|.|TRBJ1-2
TGTGCCAGCAGTCCAAGGGAGGGGTGGCGAGGCTACACCTTC
CASSPREGWRGYTF
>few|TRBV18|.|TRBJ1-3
TGTGCCAGCTCACGACCGGGACAACCTGGGGATTTT
CASSRPGQPGDF
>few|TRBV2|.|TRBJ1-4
TGTGCCAGCAGTGATCTAGGGCGACTGTTTTTT
CASSDLGRLFF
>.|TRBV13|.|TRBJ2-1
TGTGCCAGCAGCCGGGTCCCTTACAATGAGCAGTTCTTC
CASSRVPYNEQFF
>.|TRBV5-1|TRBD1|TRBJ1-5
TGCGCCAGCAGCCCGGAGGGACAGGGGTATCAGCCCCAGCATTTT
CASSPEGQGYQPQHF
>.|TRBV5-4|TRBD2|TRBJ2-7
TGTGCCAGCAGCTTGAGAGCGGGGCACTCCTACGAGCAGTACTTC
CASSLRAGHSYEQYF
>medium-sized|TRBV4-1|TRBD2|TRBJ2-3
TGCGCCAGCAGCCTAATTCTCATAGCGGGGGGGCGGGCAGATACGCAGTATTTT
CASSLILIAGGRADTQYF
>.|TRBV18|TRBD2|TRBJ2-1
TGTGCCAGCTCACCAAGGTCTCCTAGCGGGGGAGACAATGAGCAGTTCTTC
CASSPRSPSGGDNEQFF
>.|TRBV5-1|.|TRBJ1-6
TGCGCCAGCAGCTTATCAGAGATTAATTCACCCCTCCACTTT
CASSLSEINSPLHF
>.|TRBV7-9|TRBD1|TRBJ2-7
TGTGCCAGCGAAACAGGGGTTCTATACGAGCAGTACTTC
CASETGVLYEQYF
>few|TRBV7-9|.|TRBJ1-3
TGTGCCAGCACTTCGGGGCACCCGCAAAACACCATATATTTT
CASTSGHPQNTIYF
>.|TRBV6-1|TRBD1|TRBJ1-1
TGTGCCAGCAGTGCAACCTCCGGGACAGGGTTCGCTGAAGCTTTCTTT
CASSATSGTGFAEAFF
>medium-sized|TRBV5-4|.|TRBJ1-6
TGTGCCAGCAGCTTGGAAAAAGGCCTCGGGTCACCCCTCCACTTT
CASSLEKGLGSPLHF
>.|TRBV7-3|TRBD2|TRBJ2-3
TGTGCCAGCAGCCCCAGCGGGGCTAGCACAGATACGCAGTATTTT
CASSPSGASTDTQYF
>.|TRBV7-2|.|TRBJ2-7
TGTGCCAGCAGCTTCCAGGGGTGGGGTTACGAGCAGTACTTC
CASSFQGWGYEQYF
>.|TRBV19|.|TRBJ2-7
TGTGCCAGTAGTGGGGGGGGCGGTTCCTACGAGCAGTACTTC
CASSGGGGSYEQYF
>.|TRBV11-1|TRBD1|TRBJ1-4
TGTGCCAGCAGCTTGAGACAGGGGGCGGAAAAACTGTTTTTT
CASSLRQGAEKLFF
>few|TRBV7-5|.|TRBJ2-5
TGTGCCAGAAGCTTAGCGACAGGGAGAGAGACCCAGTACTTC
CARSLATGRETQYF
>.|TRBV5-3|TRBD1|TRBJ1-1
TGTGCCAGAAGGCCGGACAGGCTCCTTGAGGAAATCTGGACTGAAGCTTTCTTT
CARRPDRLLEEIWTEAFF
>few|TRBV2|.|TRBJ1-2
TGTGCCAGCAGTGACGATCTGGGGGACACCTTC
CASSDDLGDTF
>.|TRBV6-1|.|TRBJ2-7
TGTGCCGGCTCTCGAGTTTTCTACGAGCAGTACTTC
CAGSRVFYEQYF
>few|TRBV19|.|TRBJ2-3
TGTGCCAGTAGGTCGGGGCCAGATACGCAGTATTTT
CASRSGPDTQYF
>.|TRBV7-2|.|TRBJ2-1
TGTGCCATCCGGGGGGCCGGGAATGAGCAGTTCTTC
CAIRGAGNEQFF
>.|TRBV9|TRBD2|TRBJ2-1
TGTGCCAGCAGCCCACTAGCGGGGGCTTACAATGAGCAGTTCTTC
CASSPLAGAYNEQFF
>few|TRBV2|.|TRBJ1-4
TGTGCCAGCAGTGGTGAATGGGAAAAACTGTTTTTT
CASSGEWEKLFF
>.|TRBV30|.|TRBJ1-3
TGTGCCTGGAGGCCCCTGTGGAGGGGAGGAAACACCATATATTTT
CAWRPLWRGGNTIYF
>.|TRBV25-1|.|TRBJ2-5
TGTGCCAGCAGTGGGCCCTCGGAGACCCAGTACTTC
CASSGPSETQYF
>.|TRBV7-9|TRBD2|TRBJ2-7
TGTGCCAGCAGCTTAGCTAGCGGGGGTTCATACGAGCAGTACTTC
CASSLASGGSYEQYF
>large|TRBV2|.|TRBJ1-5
TGTGCCAGCAGTGATGTTGGTCAGCCCCAGCATTTT
CASSDVGQPQHF
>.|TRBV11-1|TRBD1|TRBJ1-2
TGTGCCAGCAGCTTCCCCGACAGGGGGAGGTATGGCTACACCTTC
CASSFPDRGRYGYTF